Below are 32 T cell receptor beta chains sequenced from a single sample in a study of T cell responses to AZD1222 COVID-19 vaccine. Only in-frame clones appear in the TCRdb table, and some are missing; sequencing was by immunoSEQ multiplex PCR. This table holds some 67,000 clones, about 80% found once. Sequenced material: peripheral blood, taken 28 days after the second AZD1222 dose. All receptors derive from an adult who received the AZD1222 COVID-19 vaccine.

V is TRBV2 and J is TRBJ1-2; a possible D gene is TRBD1 (6 bases). V was clipped by 4 bases and J by 5 bases, with 17 bases between them. The CDR3 consists of 15 residues. Germline-derived CDR1 and CDR2 are SNHLY and FYNNEI. CDR3 amino acids: CASSGGVTGLYGYTF. The CDR3 nucleotides read TGTGCCAGCAGTGGCGGTGTCACAGGGCTATATGGCTACACCTTC. The whole variable domain, filled in from reference TRBV2 and TRBJ1-2, reads EPEVTQTPSHQVTQMGQEVILRCVPISNHLYFYWYRQILGQKVEFLVSFYNNEISEKSEIFDDQFSVERPDGSNFTLKIRSTKLEDSAMYFCASSGGVTGLYGYTFGSGTRLTVV.

The V and J genes are TRBV6-5 and TRBJ1-4, with D uncertain. The CDR3 is made up of 15 amino acids. Trimming stripped 8 bases from V and 7 bases from J, with 20 bases between. From germline, CDR1 is MNHEY and CDR2 SVGAGI. The chain's CDR3 is CASRSTRGFGEKLFF. CDR3 DNA: TGTGCCAGCCGATCAACTCGAGGGTTCGGTGAAAAACTGTTTTTT.

The rearrangement joins TRBV10-1 to TRBJ2-7; TRBD2 is a possible D gene (5 bases). CDR3 length: 13 amino acids. V gave up 0 bases and J gave up 3 bases, with 6 bases separating them. Germline CDR1 reads WNHNN; CDR2 reads SYGVQD (reference sequence). CDR3 in amino acids: CASSESGGYEQYF. The CDR3 region has the DNA TGCGCCAGCAGTGAGTCAGGAGGCTACGAGCAGTACTTC.

This clone has just one count. The rearrangement joins TRBV5-1 to TRBJ1-1; D unclear. Germline lookup yields CDR1 SGHRS and CDR2 YFSETQ. V was shortened by 1 base and J by 2 bases, with 6 bases between the two germline ends. The CDR3 has 13 residues. CDR3 in amino acids: CASSLHFNTEAFF. The CDR3 region has the DNA TGCGCCAGCAGCTTGCATTTCAACACTGAAGCTTTCTTT.

The chain carries TRBV28 and TRBJ1-5, with unresolved D. The V gene's germline CDR1 is MDHEN and CDR2 SYDVKM. The CDR3 extends over 14 amino acids. Trimming pared 1 base from V and 11 bases from J, leaving 15 bases between. CDR3 in amino acids: CASSLSGTQWTQHF. The CDR3 DNA is TGTGCCAGCAGTTTATCGGGAACTCAATGGACCCAGCATTTT.

This chain connects TRBV13 to TRBJ1-2, with 9 bases fitting TRBD1. Trimming took 0 bases from V and 5 from J; bases not matched to a gene: 4. The CDR3 has 15 residues. In germline, CDR1 is PRHDT, CDR2 FYEKMQ (reference sequence). The CDR3 DNA reads TGTGCCAGCAGCTTAGGGTTGGGACAGGGATATGGCTACACCTTC. This translates into CASSLGLGQGYGYTF.

This chain links TRBV11-2 with TRBJ1-1; possibly TRBD1 for D (6 bases). The V end was cut by 1 base, the J end by 9 bases, with 18 bases between. Germline assignment: CDR1 SGHAT and CDR2 FQNNGV. The CDR3 has 15 residues. The CDR3 sequence is CASSLAGARTEQAFF. CDR3 bases: TGTGCCAGCAGCTTAGCGGGGGCCAGGACAGAGCAAGCTTTCTTT.

The chain uses TRBV5-1 and TRBJ2-7; TRBD1 aligns across 8 bases. The CDR3 runs 14 residues. The germline V gene has CDR1 SGHRS and CDR2 YFSETQ. Trimming took 0 bases from V and 8 from J; bases not matched to a gene: 7. CDR3 nucleotide sequence: TGCGCCAGCAGCTTGGGATTGGACAGGGATAAGCAGTACTTC. Encoded protein: CASSLGLDRDKQYF.

The chain recombines TRBV7-8 with TRBJ2-7; D not resolved. V dropped 4 bases and J dropped 1 base, with 14 bases sitting between them. The CDR3 spans 15 residues. The V gene's germline CDR1 is SGHVS and CDR2 FQNEAQ. CDR3 DNA sequence: TGTGCCAGCAGCTCCCGCCGGCAACTGTCCTACGAGCAGTACTTC. It is translated as CASSSRRQLSYEQYF.

The chain is built from TRBV12-3 or TRBV12-4 and TRBJ1-1, with no clear D. V was clipped by 2 bases and J by 1 base, with 5 bases between them. The CDR3 loop spans 13 amino acids. DNA of the CDR3: TGTGCCAGCAGTTTATGGGCGAACACTGAAGCTTTCTTT. Protein product: CASSLWANTEAFF.

This rearrangement joins TRBV29-1 to TRBJ1-1; weak D call: TRBD1 (6 bases). The CDR3 is made up of 14 amino acids. Trimming shortened V by 8 bases and J by 2 bases, and 18 bases separated the two germline ends. Per the germline V gene, CDR1 is SQVTM and CDR2 is ANQGSEA. CDR3 DNA sequence: TGCAGCACCCTCCGGGGGGGCGTTAACACTGAAGCTTTCTTT. Protein product: CSTLRGGVNTEAFF. Looking up the rest from reference TRBV29-1 and TRBJ1-1 gives the full variable domain: SAVISQKPSRDICQRGTSLTIQCQVDSQVTMMFWYRQQPGQSLTLIATANQGSEATYESGFVIDKFPISRPNLTFSTLTVSNMSPEDSSIYLCSTLRGGVNTEAFFGQGTRLTVV.

This sequence joins TRBV27 and TRBJ1-6; D remains unclear. V was trimmed by 7 bases and J by 7 bases, leaving 17 bases between them. The CDR3 covers 15 residues. Per germline, CDR1 MNHEY and CDR2 SMNVEV (reference sequence). DNA of the CDR3: TGTGCCAGCATCCCACGGTTTGGAGGGAATTCACCCCTCCACTTT. Encoded protein: CASIPRFGGNSPLHF.

This clone has only one observation. The V call is TRBV3-1 (or the pseudogene TRBV3-2), the J call TRBJ1-2, with D perhaps matching TRBD1 (5 bases). V lost 1 base to trimming and J lost 3 bases, with 15 bases between them. Germline V gene sequence: CDR1 LGHDT, CDR2 YNNKEL (reference sequence). The CDR3 spans 16 residues. The CDR3 bases are TGTGCCAGCAGCCAAGGGGCGGGGGATCCCTACTATGGCTACACCTTC. Its protein product is CASSQGAGDPYYGYTF.

V and J are TRBV29-1 and TRBJ2-1; D ambiguous. Trimming took off 1 base at V and 3 bases at J, with 10 bases between the two ends. CDR3 length: 14 amino acids. CDR1 is SQVTM and CDR2 is ANQGSEA in the germline V gene. CDR3 amino acids: CSVEGTVGYNEQFF. The CDR3 DNA follows: TGCAGCGTTGAAGGGACCGTGGGCTACAATGAGCAGTTCTTC.

This clone came up once. The gene calls are TRBV10-3 and TRBJ2-7; a possible D gene is TRBD1 (6 bases). Germline V gives CDR1 ENHRY, CDR2 SYGVKD. Trimming removed 2 bases at V and 2 bases at J, with 19 bases between. The CDR3 covers 17 residues. The chain's CDR3 is CAISEGTLGGTPYEQYF. As DNA, the CDR3 is TGTGCCATCAGTGAGGGGACCCTTGGGGGCACCCCCTACGAGCAGTACTTC.

The chain has TRBV10-1 and TRBJ2-2; 7 nucleotides agree with TRBD2. Germline V gene sequence: CDR1 WNHNN, CDR2 SYGVQD (reference sequence). V shed 3 bases, J shed 0 bases, and the junction held 10 bases outside the gene matches. The CDR3 length is 18 residues. The CDR3 sequence: CASSEWGGGATNTGELFF. CDR3 bases: TGCGCCAGCAGTGAATGGGGCGGGGGAGCTACGAACACCGGGGAGCTGTTTTTT.

This clone was seen only once. The chain links TRBV29-1 to TRBJ1-2, with D uncertain. The CDR3 loop spans 13 amino acids. Per germline, CDR1 SQVTM and CDR2 ANQGSEA. Trimming left V 3 bases short and J 4 bases short, with 12 bases between. The CDR3 DNA reads TGCAGCGTTGAGGCCAGGTCCCCCTATGGCTACACCTTC. Translating gives CSVEARSPYGYTF.

V gene TRBV12-5 combines with J gene TRBJ1-1; maybe TRBD1 (6 bases). Germline V lookup: CDR1 LGHNT, CDR2 FRNRAP. V lost 5 bases and J lost 0, with 16 bases in between. The CDR3 sequence is 16 residues long. Here the CDR3 reads CASGPPDGGLNTEAFF. In DNA form, the CDR3 reads TGTGCTAGTGGTCCCCCTGACGGGGGCCTGAACACTGAAGCTTTCTTT.

This chain links TRBV7-2 with TRBJ2-2; D possibly corresponds to TRBD1 (6 bases). The V gene lost 4 bases and the J gene lost 1 base, with 10 bases spanning the gap. Germline CDR1 is SGHTA and CDR2 is FQGNSA. This CDR3 has 15 residues. The CDR3 DNA sequence: TGTGCCAGCAGCTCCTGGACAGAGAACACCGGGGAGCTGTTTTTT. It codes for CASSSWTENTGELFF.

The gene calls are TRBV3-1 (or the pseudogene TRBV3-2) and TRBJ1-1; TRBD1 is a possible D gene (5 bases). The CDR3 covers 13 residues. Germline loops: CDR1 LGHDT, CDR2 YNNKEL (reference sequence). The germline V and J ends were trimmed by 0 bases and 4 bases, with 6 bases remaining between them. In nucleotides, the CDR3 is TGTGCCAGCAGCCAAGAAAGGGGCACTGAAGCTTTCTTT. Translated: CASSQERGTEAFF.

Regarding this clone: The sample has other DNA sequences that encode this CDR3 too. The gene calls are TRBV10-3 and TRBJ1-5, with D unresolved. Looked up from germline, CDR1 is ENHRY and CDR2 is SYGVKD. The CDR3 is made up of 13 amino acids. V was pared by 0 bases and J by 6 bases, with 6 bases between. CDR3: CAISESDLQPQHF. The CDR3 DNA reads as TGTGCCATCAGTGAGTCGGATCTTCAGCCCCAGCATTTT.

V is TRBV6-1 and J is TRBJ1-1, with a tentative D call TRBD1 (5 bases). From germline, CDR1 is MNHNS and CDR2 SASEGT. V was shortened by 1 base and J by 4 bases, with 13 bases between the two germline ends. The CDR3 covers 15 residues. The CDR3 is CASSEGGTRSTEAFF. CDR3 in DNA: TGTGCCAGCAGTGAAGGGGGGACGCGGAGCACTGAAGCTTTCTTT.

The chain combines TRBV30 with TRBJ2-7; D may correspond to TRBD1 or TRBD2 (6 bases each). Per the germline V gene, CDR1 is GTSNPN and CDR2 is SVGIG (reference sequence). The CDR3 consists of 15 residues. Trimming left V 4 bases short and J 0 bases short, with 16 bases between. The CDR3 DNA follows: TGTGCCTGGACCGTAGTCGGGGGCAGCTCCTACGAGCAGTACTTC. This encodes CAWTVVGGSSYEQYF.

V is TRBV7-6 and J is TRBJ1-5; D not resolved. With 6 bases removed from V and 2 bases from J, the gap between germline ends came to 14 bases. The CDR3 loop spans 15 amino acids. In germline, CDR1 is SGHVS, CDR2 FNYEAQ. For the CDR3, the DNA is TGTGCCAGCAGTCCTGACCCAGGCCGCAATCAGCCCCAGCATTTT. Its translation: CASSPDPGRNQPQHF.

The rearrangement uses TRBV7-9 and TRBJ2-5; D remains ambiguous. The CDR3 sequence is 13 residues long. V was trimmed by 6 bases and J by 1 base, leaving 9 bases between them. Germline lookup yields CDR1 SEHNR and CDR2 FQNEAQ (reference sequence). In DNA, the CDR3 is TGTGCCAGCAGGATGTCGGTCCAAGAGACCCAGTACTTC. Amino acids: CASRMSVQETQYF.

This clone was observed a single time. The genes are TRBV5-1 and TRBJ2-1, with 11 bases lining up with TRBD2. The germline CDR1 and CDR2 sequences are SGHRS and YFSETQ. V lost 0 bases and J lost 4; bases outside the gene matches: 0. The CDR3 totals 15 residues. For the CDR3, the DNA is TGCGCCAGCAGCTTGGCTAGCGGGGGGTACAATGAGCAGTTCTTC. Translating gives CASSLASGGYNEQFF.

The rearrangement links TRBV5-1 to TRBJ1-6; D remains unclear. The CDR3 is 14 amino acids. V dropped 6 bases and J dropped 3 bases, with 10 bases sitting between them. Per germline, CDR1 SGHRS and CDR2 YFSETQ. The CDR3 sequence is CASMVGSYNSPLHF. The CDR3 DNA is TGCGCCAGCATGGTGGGGAGCTATAATTCACCCCTCCACTTT.

The chain couples TRBV30 to TRBJ2-2, with unresolved D. This CDR3 contains 14 residues. Germline CDR1 is GTSNPN and CDR2 is SVGIG (reference sequence). V gave up 0 bases and J gave up 5 bases, with 10 bases separating them. Written as DNA, the CDR3 is TGTGCCTGGAGTGTAGTGGTGGGAACCGGGGAGCTGTTTTTT. It specifies CAWSVVVGTGELFF.

CDR3 sequence (DNA): TGTGCCAGCAGCCTTCCTCTTGGAAGCGAGCAGTACTTC. Translation gives CASSLPLGSEQYF. The chain recombines TRBV7-8 with TRBJ2-7; D is unclear. The CDR3 contains 13 residues. Per germline, CDR1 SGHVS and CDR2 FQNEAQ. Trimming shortened V by 5 bases and J by 6 bases, and 14 bases separated the two germline ends.

The chain links TRBV9 to TRBJ2-5, with 10 bases matching TRBD2. CDR3 length equals 14 residues. Losses at the gene ends were 4 bases for V and 5 bases for J; bases not matched to a gene: 5. Germline CDR1 is SGDLS and CDR2 is YYNGEE. In nucleotides, the CDR3 is TGTGCCAGCAGCATCGGACTAGCGGTGGAGACCCAGTACTTC. Translating it yields CASSIGLAVETQYF.

The chain uses TRBV6-5 and TRBJ2-7; D perhaps matches TRBD2 (5 bases). This CDR3 has 14 amino acids. V lost 2 bases and J 7 bases, leaving 15 bases between the germline ends. The germline V gene has CDR1 MNHEY and CDR2 SVGAGI. CDR3 sequence: CASSYRGATTEQYF. The CDR3 DNA sequence: TGTGCCAGCAGTTACCGGGGAGCTACTACGGAGCAGTACTTC.

This clone was detected only a few times. The rearrangement uses TRBV7-2 and TRBJ1-1, with a tentative D call TRBD1 (5 bases). CDR3 length: 15 residues. Germline V gives CDR1 SGHTA, CDR2 FQGNSA. Trimming shortened V by 5 bases and J by 4 bases, and 17 bases separated the two germline ends. CDR3 in DNA: TGTGCCAGCAGCCTAGGGGCGCGGGCCTCCACTGAAGCTTTCTTT. Its protein is CASSLGARASTEAFF.